Each of the 28 T cell receptor beta chains below was sequenced from the same sample in a study of shared clonotypes between healthy human individuals. Libraries were prepared by immunoSEQ multiplex PCR; TCRdb keeps only in-frame clonotypes and omits some of them. The sample contains some 2.4 million clones, more than 85% of which appear only once. The sequenced material came from naive CD4+ T cells from PBMCs. As for subset: CD45RA+ positively selected. These receptors were taken from a man aged 18 to 29 in good health. Some clones in this sample may be carry-over from other donors' samples.

The CDR3: CASSQEQTQYF. CDR3 nucleotides: TGTGCCAGCAGCCAAGAACAGACCCAGTACTTC. This rearrangement joins TRBV4-2 to TRBJ2-5; D is unresolved. The CDR3 loop spans 11 amino acids. The V gene's germline CDR1 is LGHNA and CDR2 YNFKEQ. Deletions cut 0 bases from V and 6 bases from J, with 2 bases between.

This chain connects TRBV28 to TRBJ2-1, with D hard to call. The V end lost 4 bases, the J end lost 1 base, and 8 bases lay between the germline ends. The germline gives CDR1 MDHEN, CDR2 SYDVKM. The CDR3 extends over 14 amino acids. The CDR3, as DNA: TGTGCCAGCAGTTCCTTAGTTTCCTACAATGAGCAGTTCTTC. Its protein is CASSSLVSYNEQFF.

The chain carries TRBV9 and TRBJ1-6, with 8 bases fitting TRBD1. V lost 4 bases and J lost 7; bases outside the gene matches: 13. This CDR3 contains 17 residues. The germline gives CDR1 SGDLS, CDR2 YYNGEE. CDR3 nucleotides: TGTGCCAGCAGCCCGACAGGGGCCGCCAAGGGGAATTCACCCCTCCACTTT. It is translated as CASSPTGAAKGNSPLHF.

The chain employs TRBV7-9 and TRBJ2-5; 9 bases agree with TRBD1. In germline, CDR1 is SEHNR, CDR2 FQNEAQ (reference sequence). This CDR3 has 14 residues. V dropped 3 bases and J dropped 3; count of bases not matched to a gene: 2. The CDR3 DNA reads as TGTGCCAGCAGCTTTCGGACAGGGGAAGAGACCCAGTACTTC. Its protein is CASSFRTGEETQYF.

V and J are TRBV5-1 and TRBJ2-2; 12 bases are a match to TRBD1. V was clipped by 5 bases and J by 3 bases; unmatched bases: 8. The CDR3 contains 17 residues. Germline CDR1 and CDR2: SGHRS and YFSETQ. The CDR3 DNA reads as TGCGCCAGCAGTCGGGACAGGGGGCTTAGTGACACCGGGGAGCTGTTTTTT. The encoded protein is CASSRDRGLSDTGELFF.

V is TRBV6-5 and J is TRBJ1-1; D uncertain. Trimming shortened V by 2 bases and J by 4 bases, and 14 bases separated the two germline ends. The CDR3 contains 15 residues. Germline V lookup: CDR1 MNHEY, CDR2 SVGAGI. The CDR3 region is CASSYGHLQFTEAFF. As DNA, the CDR3 is TGTGCCAGCAGTTACGGCCATCTTCAATTCACTGAAGCTTTCTTT.

There are a few counts of this clone. Other DNA sequences from this sample encode an identical CDR3 as well. This chain joins TRBV30 and TRBJ1-5; D is unclear. Germline lookup yields CDR1 GTSNPN and CDR2 SVGIG (reference sequence). This CDR3 contains 13 residues. Trimming stripped 3 bases from V and 1 base from J, with 7 bases between. The CDR3 here is CAWSEDSNQPQHF. CDR3 in DNA: TGTGCCTGGAGCGAGGACAGCAATCAGCCCCAGCATTTT.

Only a few counts were recorded for this clone. This rearrangement joins TRBV27 to TRBJ2-7; no firm D call. Trimming cost V 5 bases and J 2 bases, with 13 bases left between them. Germline-derived CDR1 and CDR2 are MNHEY and SMNVEV (reference sequence). This CDR3 has 14 amino acids. Here the CDR3 reads CASSPLEWAYEQYF. The CDR3 nucleotides are TGTGCCAGCAGTCCCCTGGAGTGGGCCTACGAGCAGTACTTC.

CDR3 bases: TGTGCCAGCAGCGCAATGGACAGGGGAGAGACCCAGTACTTC. This encodes CASSAMDRGETQYF. The V call is TRBV5-4, the J call TRBJ2-5; 9 nucleotides agree with TRBD1. The CDR3 is 14 residues long. CDR1 and CDR2 (germline): SGHNT, YYREEE (reference sequence). With 4 bases clipped from V and 4 bases from J, the junction kept 5 bases outside the gene matches. Using reference TRBV5-4 and TRBJ2-5 for the parts outside the CDR3, the full variable domain is ETGVTQSPTHLIKTRGQQVTLRCSSQSGHNTVSWYQQALGQGPQFIFQYYREEENGRGNFPPRFSGLQFPNYSSELNVNALELDDSALYLCASSAMDRGETQYFGPGTRLLVL.

The rearrangement uses TRBV11-2 and TRBJ1-2, with a weak D call TRBD1 (5 bases). Germline-derived CDR1 and CDR2 are SGHAT and FQNNGV. CDR3 size: 14 residues. V was shortened by 3 bases and J by 4 bases, with 12 bases between the two germline ends. The chain's CDR3 is CASSLRSGTYGYTF. For the CDR3, the DNA is TGTGCCAGCAGCTTGAGATCGGGGACCTATGGCTACACCTTC.

The CDR3 loop is CASSYLAGEGYEQYF. CDR3 bases: TGTGCCAGCAGTTACCTAGCGGGAGAGGGGTACGAGCAGTACTTC. The chain has TRBV7-3 and TRBJ2-7; the match to TRBD2 covers 10 bases. The CDR3 has 15 amino acids. CDR1 and CDR2 from the germline V gene are SGHTA and FQGTGA. The J segment lost 4 bases and the V segment lost 6 bases, leaving 9 bases of the junction unmatched.

This chain uses TRBV7-2 with TRBJ1-5, with 7 bases identical to TRBD1. The length of the CDR3 is 15 residues. Germline lookup yields CDR1 SGHTA and CDR2 FQGNSA. The junction had 6 bases not matched to a gene; V was cut back by 5 bases and J by 2 bases. CDR3 sequence reads: CASSPGGYGNQPQHF. The CDR3 nucleotides are TGTGCCAGCAGCCCAGGGGGATACGGCAATCAGCCCCAGCATTTT.

This sequence joins TRBV7-6 and TRBJ2-3; the match to TRBD2 covers 8 bases. The CDR3 covers 15 residues. Germline assignment: CDR1 SGHVS and CDR2 FNYEAQ. V shed 2 bases, J shed 1 base, and the junction held 2 bases outside the gene matches. Here the CDR3 reads CASSLRGLGTDTQYF. The CDR3 nucleotides read TGTGCCAGCAGCTTAAGGGGACTAGGCACAGATACGCAGTATTTT.

The chain employs TRBV5-1 and TRBJ2-5; 10 nucleotides match TRBD2. J lost 2 bases, V lost 1 base, and 2 bases had no gene match. From germline, CDR1 is SGHRS and CDR2 YFSETQ. The CDR3 length is 15 residues. In DNA form, the CDR3 reads TGCGCCAGCAGCTTGCCTAGCGGGAGACAAGAGACCCAGTACTTC. Encoded protein: CASSLPSGRQETQYF. Variable domain in full (rest from reference TRBV5-1 and TRBJ2-5): KAGVTQTPRYLIKTRGQQVTLSCSPISGHRSVSWYQQTPGQGLQFLFEYFSETQRNKGNFPGRFSGRQFSNSRSEMNVSTLELGDSALYLCASSLPSGRQETQYFGPGTRLLVL.

V usage is TRBV2 and J usage is TRBJ2-3; 8 bases are shared with TRBD2. The CDR3 extends over 14 amino acids. After removal of 6 bases from V and 4 bases from J, the junction contained 6 bases not matched to a gene. Germline V gene sequence: CDR1 SNHLY, CDR2 FYNNEI. The CDR3, as DNA: TGTGCCAGCAGCTCCACTAGCGGCTCAGATACGCAGTATTTT. Protein product: CASSSTSGSDTQYF.

The gene calls are TRBV4-2 and TRBJ2-7; 9 bases agree with TRBD2. Per the germline V gene, CDR1 is LGHNA and CDR2 is YNFKEQ. Unmatched junction bases numbered 12, after V lost 0 bases and J lost 0 bases. The CDR3 spans 19 residues. CDR3 DNA: TGTGCCAGCAGCCAAGAAAGAATCGTACTAGCGGGTGTCTCCTACGAGCAGTACTTC. Translating gives CASSQERIVLAGVSYEQYF.

In its sample, this clone was seen once. The V call is TRBV6-6, the J call TRBJ1-2; D is possibly TRBD1 (5 bases). Germline V lookup: CDR1 MNHNY, CDR2 SVGAGI (reference sequence). V was trimmed by 6 bases and J by 3 bases, leaving 14 bases between them. This CDR3 spans 14 amino acids. The CDR3 region has the DNA TGTGCCAGCAGGGGTGAGGGACGGCACTATGGCTACACCTTC. It specifies CASRGEGRHYGYTF.

The rearrangement joins TRBV7-3 to TRBJ2-1; tentative D call: TRBD2 (6 bases). There are 19 residues in the CDR3. The V end was cut by 2 bases, the J end by 0 bases, with 20 bases between. Germline values: CDR1 SGHTA, CDR2 FQGTGA. The CDR3 protein is CASSLLPGLPPGSYNEQFF. CDR3 coding DNA: TGTGCCAGCAGCTTACTCCCGGGACTCCCCCCCGGCTCCTACAATGAGCAGTTCTTC. Full variable domain (missing parts from reference TRBV7-3 and TRBJ2-1): GAGVSQTPSNKVTEKGKYVELRCDPISGHTALYWYRQSLGQGPEFLIYFQGTGAADDSGLPNDRFFAVRPEGSVSTLKIQRTERGDSAVYLCASSLLPGLPPGSYNEQFFGPGTRLTVL.

This rearrangement joins TRBV28 to TRBJ2-7; 8 bases line up with TRBD1. The CDR3 has 16 amino acids. Germline trimming cut 6 bases from V and 0 bases from J; bases unmatched to any gene: 10. Germline CDR1 reads MDHEN; CDR2 reads SYDVKM. CDR3 residues: CASRPFGQGGSYEQYF. For the CDR3, the DNA is TGTGCCAGCAGACCATTCGGACAGGGTGGCTCCTACGAGCAGTACTTC. Full variable domain (rest looked up from reference TRBV28 and TRBJ2-7): DVKVTQSSRYLVKRTGEKVFLECVQDMDHENMFWYRQDPGLGLRLIYFSYDVKMKEKGDIPEGYSVSREKKERFSLILESASTNQTSMYLCASRPFGQGGSYEQYFGPGTRLTVT.

The chain carries TRBV28 and TRBJ1-5; TRBD1 aligns across 10 bases. In germline, CDR1 is MDHEN, CDR2 SYDVKM. J was trimmed by 6 bases and V by 4 bases; bases with no gene match: 9. The CDR3 extends over 16 amino acids. The CDR3 region has the DNA TGTGCCAGCAGTTGGTGGGGGGACAGGGGACGTCAGCCCCAGCATTTT. This encodes CASSWWGDRGRQPQHF. Using reference TRBV28 and TRBJ1-5 for the parts outside the CDR3, the full variable domain is DVKVTQSSRYLVKRTGEKVFLECVQDMDHENMFWYRQDPGLGLRLIYFSYDVKMKEKGDIPEGYSVSREKKERFSLILESASTNQTSMYLCASSWWGDRGRQPQHFGDGTRLSIL.

The J gene is TRBJ1-2, the V gene TRBV6-6, with TRBD1 as a possible D gene (5 bases). The CDR3 has 14 residues. Trimming took 3 bases from V and 5 from J, leaving 13 bases between them. Germline CDR1 is MNHNY and CDR2 is SVGAGI (reference sequence). The CDR3 loop is CASSYGEGEYGYTF. CDR3 coding DNA: TGTGCCAGCAGTTATGGGGAAGGGGAATATGGCTACACCTTC.

The chain uses TRBV5-6 and TRBJ2-1; 11 bases align to TRBD2. The CDR3 totals 17 residues. CDR1 and CDR2 from the germline V gene are SGHDT and YYEEEE. The trim removed 3 bases at V and 4 bases at J, leaving 9 bases unmatched. CDR3 sequence reads: CASSSPGLAEEYNEQFF. In nucleotides, the CDR3 is TGTGCCAGCAGCTCACCGGGACTAGCGGAGGAATACAATGAGCAGTTCTTC.

The gene calls are TRBV6-6 and TRBJ1-5; 7 nucleotides align to TRBD1. In germline, CDR1 is MNHNY, CDR2 SVGAGI (reference sequence). The CDR3 is 14 residues long. Trimming removed 8 bases from V and 6 bases from J; junction bases left unmatched: 10. The DNA for the CDR3 is TGTGCCAGCTCCTCCCGGGACAGTACTCAGCCCCAGCATTTT. Its protein is CASSSRDSTQPQHF.

V and J are TRBV11-2 and TRBJ2-2; 10 nucleotides match TRBD2. Per the germline V gene, CDR1 is SGHAT and CDR2 is FQNNGV. The junction had 10 bases not matched to a gene; V was cut back by 5 bases and J by 4 bases. The CDR3 is 17 amino acids. CDR3 coding DNA: TGTGCCAGCAGCCAAGGCCCTAGCGGGAGCGGCACCGGGGAGCTGTTTTTT. This codes for CASSQGPSGSGTGELFF.

This sequence joins TRBV5-1 and TRBJ2-3, with 10 bases fitting TRBD2. Losses at the gene ends were 5 bases for V and 2 bases for J; bases not matched to a gene: 5. The CDR3 runs 15 residues. CDR1 and CDR2 from the germline V gene are SGHRS and YFSETQ. The CDR3, as DNA: TGCGCCAGCAGGCCGACTAGCGGGCCCACAGATACGCAGTATTTT. It yields the protein CASRPTSGPTDTQYF.

This clone was counted once. CDR3 amino acids: CASRSRAGNTIYF. The DNA for the CDR3 is TGTGCCAGCCGAAGTAGGGCTGGAAACACCATATATTTT. This sequence joins TRBV6-1 and TRBJ1-3; D gene unclear. Looked up from germline, CDR1 is MNHNS and CDR2 is SASEGT. The length of the CDR3 is 13 residues. The V and J ends lost 8 bases and 2 bases respectively, with 10 bases between them.

The genes are TRBV4-1 and TRBJ2-7, with D tentatively TRBD1 (5 bases). V lost 3 bases to trimming and J lost 0 bases, with 15 bases between them. CDR3 size: 16 residues. CDR1 is MGHRA, CDR2 YSYEKL, per germline. This CDR3 reads CASSHGVHRSSYEQYF. The CDR3 nucleotides read TGCGCCAGCAGCCATGGCGTTCACAGGAGCTCCTACGAGCAGTACTTC.

This clone was seen only once. The chain carries TRBV11-2 and TRBJ1-1, with a possible D match to TRBD1 (6 bases). CDR3 length: 17 residues. With 6 bases removed from V and 0 bases from J, the gap between germline ends came to 20 bases. The germline V gene encodes CDR1 SGHAT and CDR2 FQNNGV. This chain's CDR3 is CASSGGAGWAMNTEAFF. In DNA, the CDR3 is TGTGCCAGCAGTGGGGGGGCTGGATGGGCCATGAACACTGAAGCTTTCTTT.